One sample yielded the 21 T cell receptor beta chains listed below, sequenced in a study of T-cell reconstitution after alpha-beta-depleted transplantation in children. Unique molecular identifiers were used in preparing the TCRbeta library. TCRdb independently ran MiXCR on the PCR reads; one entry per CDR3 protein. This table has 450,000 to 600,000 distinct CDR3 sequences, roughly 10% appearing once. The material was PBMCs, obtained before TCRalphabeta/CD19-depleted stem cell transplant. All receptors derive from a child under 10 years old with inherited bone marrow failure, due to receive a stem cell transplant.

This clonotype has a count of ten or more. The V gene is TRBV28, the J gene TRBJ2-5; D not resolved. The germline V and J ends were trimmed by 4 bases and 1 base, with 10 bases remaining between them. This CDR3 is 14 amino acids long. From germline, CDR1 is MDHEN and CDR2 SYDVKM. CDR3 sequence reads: CASSSFQSQETQYF. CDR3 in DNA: TGTGCCAGCAGTTCTTTCCAGAGCCAAGAGACCCAGTACTTC.

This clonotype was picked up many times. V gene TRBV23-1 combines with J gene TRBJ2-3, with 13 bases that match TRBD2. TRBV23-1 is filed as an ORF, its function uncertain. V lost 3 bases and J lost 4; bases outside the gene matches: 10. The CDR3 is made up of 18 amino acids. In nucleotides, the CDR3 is TGCGCCAGCAGTCAGATCCCTCCAGGACTAGCGGGAGCAGATACGCAGTATTTT. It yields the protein CASSQIPPGLAGADTQYF.

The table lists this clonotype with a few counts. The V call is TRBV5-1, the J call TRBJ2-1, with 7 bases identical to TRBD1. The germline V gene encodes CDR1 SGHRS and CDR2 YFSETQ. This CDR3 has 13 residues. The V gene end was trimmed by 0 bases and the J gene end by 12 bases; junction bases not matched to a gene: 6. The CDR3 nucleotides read TGCGCCAGCAGCTTGGGGGGGACAGTACTGCAGTTCTTC. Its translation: CASSLGGTVLQFF.

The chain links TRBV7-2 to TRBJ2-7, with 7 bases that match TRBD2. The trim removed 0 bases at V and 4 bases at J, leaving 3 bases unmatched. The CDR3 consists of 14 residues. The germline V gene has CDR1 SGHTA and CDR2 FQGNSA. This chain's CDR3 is CASSLALAVYEQYF. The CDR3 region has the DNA TGTGCCAGCAGCTTAGCTCTAGCGGTATACGAGCAGTACTTC.

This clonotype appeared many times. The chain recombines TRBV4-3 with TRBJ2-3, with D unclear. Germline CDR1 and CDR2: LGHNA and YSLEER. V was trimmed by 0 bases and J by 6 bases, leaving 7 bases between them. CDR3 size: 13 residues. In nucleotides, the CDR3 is TGCGCCAGCAGCCAAGAGAATCTCGATACGCAGTATTTT. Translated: CASSQENLDTQYF.

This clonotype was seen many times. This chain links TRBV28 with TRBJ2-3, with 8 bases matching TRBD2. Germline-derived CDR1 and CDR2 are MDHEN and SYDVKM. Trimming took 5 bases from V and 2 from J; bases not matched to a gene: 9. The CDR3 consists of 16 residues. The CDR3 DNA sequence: TGTGCCAGCAGTCGCCCATTAGCGGGGTACACAGATACGCAGTATTTT. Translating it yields CASSRPLAGYTDTQYF.

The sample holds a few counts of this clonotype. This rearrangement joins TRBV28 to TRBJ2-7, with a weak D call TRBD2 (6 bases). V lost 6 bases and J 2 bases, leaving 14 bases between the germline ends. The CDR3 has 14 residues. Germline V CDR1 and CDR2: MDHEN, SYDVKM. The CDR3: CASRPAGPAYEQYF. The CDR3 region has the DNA TGTGCCAGCAGACCCGCGGGGCCAGCCTACGAGCAGTACTTC.

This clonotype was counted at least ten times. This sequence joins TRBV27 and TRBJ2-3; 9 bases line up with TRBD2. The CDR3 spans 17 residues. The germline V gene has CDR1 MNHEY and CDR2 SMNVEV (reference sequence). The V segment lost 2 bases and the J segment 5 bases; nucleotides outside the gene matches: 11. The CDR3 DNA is TGTGCCAGCAGTTTACTCGGTCTAGCGGGAAATAGAGATACGCAGTATTTT. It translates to CASSLLGLAGNRDTQYF.

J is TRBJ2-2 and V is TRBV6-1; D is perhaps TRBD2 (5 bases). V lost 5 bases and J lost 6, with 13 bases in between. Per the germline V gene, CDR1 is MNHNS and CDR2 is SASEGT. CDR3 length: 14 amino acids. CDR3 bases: TGTGCCAGCAGTCCGGACGGGATGTCCGGGGAGCTGTTTTTT. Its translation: CASSPDGMSGELFF.

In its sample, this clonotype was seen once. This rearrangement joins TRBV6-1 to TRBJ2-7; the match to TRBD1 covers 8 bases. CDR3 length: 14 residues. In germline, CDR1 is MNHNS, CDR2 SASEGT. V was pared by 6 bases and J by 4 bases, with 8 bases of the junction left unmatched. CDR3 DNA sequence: TGTGCCAGCAGAGATAGGGACAGGTCTTACGAGCAGTACTTC. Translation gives CASRDRDRSYEQYF.

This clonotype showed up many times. The CDR3 sequence: CASSVEDGSYEQYF. The CDR3, as DNA: TGTGCCAGCAGCGTAGAGGACGGATCCTACGAGCAGTACTTC. The V gene is TRBV9, the J gene TRBJ2-7, with D unclear. The CDR3 consists of 14 residues. Germline CDR1 is SGDLS and CDR2 is YYNGEE. V was shortened by 0 bases and J by 1 base, with 8 bases between the two germline ends.

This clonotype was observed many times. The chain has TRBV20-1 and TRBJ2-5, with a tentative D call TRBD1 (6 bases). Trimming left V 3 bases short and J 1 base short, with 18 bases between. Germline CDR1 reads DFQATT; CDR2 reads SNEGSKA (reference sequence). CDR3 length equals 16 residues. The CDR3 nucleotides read TGCAGTGCTAGTGCTAAACAGGGATGGGGCCAAGAGACCCAGTACTTC. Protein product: CSASAKQGWGQETQYF.

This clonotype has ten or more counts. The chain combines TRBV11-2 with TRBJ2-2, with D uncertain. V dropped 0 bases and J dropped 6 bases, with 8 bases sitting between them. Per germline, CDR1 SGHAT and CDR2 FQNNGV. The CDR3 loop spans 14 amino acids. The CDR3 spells CASSLDTGSGELFF. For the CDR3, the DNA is TGTGCCAGCAGCTTAGATACCGGTTCCGGGGAGCTGTTTTTT.

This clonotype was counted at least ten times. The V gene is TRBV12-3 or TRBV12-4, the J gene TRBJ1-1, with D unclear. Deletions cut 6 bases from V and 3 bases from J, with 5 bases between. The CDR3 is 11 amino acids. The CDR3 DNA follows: TGTGCCAGCAGGGGGTACACTGAAGCTTTCTTT. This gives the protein CASRGYTEAFF.

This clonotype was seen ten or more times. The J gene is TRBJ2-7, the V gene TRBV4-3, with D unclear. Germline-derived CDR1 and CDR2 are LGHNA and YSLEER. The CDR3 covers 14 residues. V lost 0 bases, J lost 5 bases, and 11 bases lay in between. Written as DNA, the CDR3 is TGCGCCAGCAGCCAAGATCAGGAACAGCACGAGCAGTACTTC. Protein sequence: CASSQDQEQHEQYF.

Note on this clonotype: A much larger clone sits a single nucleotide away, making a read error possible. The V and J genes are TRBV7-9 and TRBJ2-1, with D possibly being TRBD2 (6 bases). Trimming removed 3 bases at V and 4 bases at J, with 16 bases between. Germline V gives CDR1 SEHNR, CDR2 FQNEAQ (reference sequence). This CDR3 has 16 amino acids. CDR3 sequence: CASSFGWGLEYNEQFF. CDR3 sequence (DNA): TGTGCCAGCAGCTTTGGTTGGGGACTGGAATACAATGAGCAGTTCTTC.

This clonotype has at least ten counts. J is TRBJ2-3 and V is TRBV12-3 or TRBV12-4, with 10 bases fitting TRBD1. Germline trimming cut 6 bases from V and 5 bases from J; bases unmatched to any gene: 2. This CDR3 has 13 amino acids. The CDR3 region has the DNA TGTGCCAGCAGGACAGGGGGCATAGATACGCAGTATTTT. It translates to CASRTGGIDTQYF.

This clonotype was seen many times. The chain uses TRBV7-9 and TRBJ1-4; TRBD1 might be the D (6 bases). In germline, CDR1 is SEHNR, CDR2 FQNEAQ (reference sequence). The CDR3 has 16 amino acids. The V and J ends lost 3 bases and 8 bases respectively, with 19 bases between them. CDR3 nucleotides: TGTGCCAGCAGCTTGTTTGAAGGGGGGGTGAAGGAAAAACTGTTTTTT. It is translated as CASSLFEGGVKEKLFF.

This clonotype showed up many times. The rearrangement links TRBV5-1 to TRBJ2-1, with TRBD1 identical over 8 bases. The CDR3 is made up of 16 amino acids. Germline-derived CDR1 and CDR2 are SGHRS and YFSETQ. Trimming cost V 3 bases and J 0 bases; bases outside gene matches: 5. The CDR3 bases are TGCGCCAGCAGCTCCAACAGGGGGAGCTCCTACAATGAGCAGTTCTTC. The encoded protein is CASSSNRGSSYNEQFF.

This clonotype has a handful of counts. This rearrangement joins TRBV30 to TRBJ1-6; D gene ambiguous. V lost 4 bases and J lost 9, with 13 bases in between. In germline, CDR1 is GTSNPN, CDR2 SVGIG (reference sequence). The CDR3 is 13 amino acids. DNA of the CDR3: TGTGCCTGGACTGTATATACGGGTTCACCCCTCCACTTT. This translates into CAWTVYTGSPLHF.

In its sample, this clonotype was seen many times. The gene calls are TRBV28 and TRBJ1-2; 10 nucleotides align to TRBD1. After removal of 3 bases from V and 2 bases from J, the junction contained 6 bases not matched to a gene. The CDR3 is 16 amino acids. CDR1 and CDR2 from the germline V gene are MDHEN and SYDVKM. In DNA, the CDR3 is TGTGCCAGCAGTTTCGGGACAGGGGTGGAGAACTATGGCTACACCTTC. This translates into CASSFGTGVENYGYTF.